A single T cell receptor beta chain is shown here with its context. Its antigen remains unknown. The CDR3 is 16 residues long. V trimming: 1 base; J trimming: 8 bases; junction bases outside the gene matches: 9. Germline V CDR1 and CDR2: SGHTA, FQGNSA. This sample is drawn from a study of cytomegalovirus exposure and HLA in healthy donors. This PCR relied on a set of 60 Vbeta primers and 13 Jbeta primers. Method: immunoSEQ multiplex PCR; TCRdb's copy keeps in-frame clones and lacks some. The data hold about 150,000 clones, with approximately 76% observed a single time. Healthy bone marrow donors made up the cohort. Although they were nominally healthy when sampled, donors likely had unrecorded immune exposures. Study observations and caveats: It was likely that a cluster of highly shared sequence variants was a sequencing artifact.

The receptor's source is a young woman in good health and CMV-seropositive. The specimen sequenced was PBMCs. The chain couples TRBV7-2 to TRBJ2-1; 9 bases line up with TRBD2. The CDR3: CASSLVGGGAGDEQFF. The CDR3 DNA follows: TGTGCCAGCAGCTTAGTTGGCGGGGGGGCTGGTGATGAGCAGTTCTTC.